This is a list of T cell receptor beta chains from one sample in a study of siplizumab effects on memory and regulatory T cells. TCRdb's copy holds only in-frame clones and misses some; the assay was immunoSEQ multiplex PCR. Here the sample spans 70,000 to 90,000 clones, 80% to 90% being singletons. Sequenced sample: CD4+ T cells sorted from blood. These TCRs come from a human donor in good health. The CDR3 runs from the conserved cysteine through the conserved F or W. D genes are given only for firm matches. Clone size is not always given. Where it is, it says once, few, many or a class for expanded clones.

CAIRGTGGYEQYF,TGTGCCATCAGGGGGACAGGGGGCTACGAGCAGTACTTC,NA,TRBJ2-7,TRBD1,TRBV10-3
CASSQVSDNEKLFF,TGTGCCAGCAGCCAAGTATCAGACAATGAAAAACTGTTTTTT,once,TRBJ1-4,NA,TRBV4-2
CASRAGLTDTQYF,TGTGCCAGCAGAGCGGGATTGACGGATACGCAGTATTTT,NA,TRBJ2-3,TRBD2,TRBV5-4
CSVGQADEQYF,TGCAGCGTTGGGCAGGCCGACGAGCAGTACTTC,NA,TRBJ2-7,NA,TRBV29-1
CASSLALAGVADTQYF,TGCGCCAGCAGCTTGGCGCTAGCGGGAGTGGCAGATACGCAGTATTTT,NA,TRBJ2-3,TRBD2,TRBV5-1
CASSVGTATNEKLFF,TGTGCCAGCAGCGTAGGGACAGCAACTAATGAAAAACTGTTTTTT,NA,TRBJ1-4,NA,TRBV9
CATSRGQPLGYGYTF,TGTGCCACCAGCAGAGGACAGCCCCTTGGGTATGGCTACACCTTC,NA,TRBJ1-2,NA,TRBV15
CAWTPHRDEQFF,TGTGCCTGGACCCCCCATAGGGATGAGCAGTTCTTC,once,TRBJ2-1,NA,TRBV30
CASSLASTDTQYF,TGTGCCAGCAGCTTAGCCAGCACAGATACGCAGTATTTT,NA,TRBJ2-3,NA,TRBV7-3
CASSTSEGPPYEQYF,TGTGCCAGCAGCACTAGTGAGGGCCCACCGTACGAGCAGTACTTC,NA,TRBJ2-7,NA,TRBV9
CAISEGQVGEQYF,TGTGCCATCAGTGAGGGACAGGTTGGCGAGCAGTACTTC,NA,TRBJ2-7,TRBD1,TRBV10-3
CASSAAGRANYGYTF,TGTGCCAGCAGCGCTGCAGGGCGAGCTAACTATGGCTACACCTTC,NA,TRBJ1-2,NA,TRBV2
CASSSGRNTEAFF,TGTGCCAGCAGCTCCGGCAGGAACACTGAAGCTTTCTTT,NA,TRBJ1-1,NA,TRBV7-6
CASSLTVNTGELFF,TGTGCCAGCAGCTTGACAGTGAACACCGGGGAGCTGTTTTTT,NA,TRBJ2-2,NA,TRBV11-3
CASKFDRGSYGYTF,TGTGCCAGCAAATTCGATAGAGGCAGCTATGGCTACACCTTC,few,TRBJ1-2,NA,TRBV6-6
CASSQERSGRSYEQYF,TGCGCCAGCAGCCAGGAGCGTAGCGGGAGATCCTACGAGCAGTACTTC,NA,TRBJ2-7,TRBD2,TRBV4-1
CASTPMPRRTGFLDYGYTF,TGTGCCAGTACCCCAATGCCCCGCCGGACAGGGTTCCTCGACTATGGCTACACCTTC,NA,TRBJ1-2,TRBD1,TRBV19
CASNTRGAGNTGELFF,TGTGCCAGCAACACCCGGGGGGCAGGGAACACCGGGGAGCTGTTTTTT,NA,TRBJ2-2,NA,TRBV2
CASRGQGGGSYEQYF,TGTGCCAGCAGAGGACAGGGGGGAGGTTCCTACGAGCAGTACTTC,NA,TRBJ2-7,TRBD1,TRBV28
CASSQKRVISSYNEQFF,TGCGCCAGCAGCCAGAAGCGGGTGATAAGCTCCTACAATGAGCAGTTCTTC,NA,TRBJ2-1,NA,TRBV4-1
CASSLKATDTQYF,TGCGCCAGCAGCTTAAAGGCCACAGATACGCAGTATTTT,NA,TRBJ2-3,NA,TRBV5-1
CASNSGRGFAKNIQYF,TGTGCCAGCAACTCCGGCCGAGGGTTTGCCAAAAACATTCAGTACTTC,NA,TRBJ2-4,NA,TRBV28
CASSSGTGGRFQPQHF,TGTGCCAGCAGCTCAGGGACAGGGGGTCGTTTTCAGCCCCAGCATTTT,NA,TRBJ1-5,TRBD1,TRBV13
CASSSSGTGHFGGYTF,TGCGCCAGCAGCTCCTCCGGGACAGGGCATTTTGGTGGCTACACCTTC,NA,TRBJ1-2,TRBD1,TRBV5-1
CASSYPGDGYTF,TGTGCCAGCAGTTACCCGGGTGATGGCTACACCTTC,NA,TRBJ1-2,NA,TRBV6-5
CAASTGTGFYNEQFF,TGTGCCGCATCCACAGGGACAGGATTCTACAATGAGCAGTTCTTC,NA,TRBJ2-1,TRBD1,TRBV10-3
CASGLLAGGPSEQFF,TGTGCCAGTGGCCTTTTAGCGGGAGGGCCAAGTGAGCAGTTCTTC,NA,TRBJ2-1,TRBD2,TRBV19
CASSFQGSQYF,TGTGCCAGCAGCTTCCAAGGGTCCCAGTACTTC,NA,TRBJ2-4,NA,TRBV7-2
CASTLGYANQPQHF,TGTGCCAGTACTTTAGGGTACGCCAATCAGCCCCAGCATTTT,NA,TRBJ1-5,NA,TRBV19
CASSVRGGTEAFF,TGTGCCAGCAGCGTCAGGGGAGGGACTGAAGCTTTCTTT,NA,TRBJ1-1,NA,TRBV2